Below, 26 T cell receptor beta chains from the same sample are listed, as sequenced in a study of blood T cell repertoires in COVID-19. Assay used: immunoSEQ multiplex PCR; TCRdb lists only in-frame clones, some missing. The sample has almost 350,000 clones; around 90% are singletons. Material: peripheral blood. These receptors were obtained from an older woman with COVID-19, enrolled during active disease.

V gene TRBV9 combines with J gene TRBJ1-1; 7 bases fit TRBD1. V lost 0 bases and J lost 6; bases outside the gene matches: 8. CDR1 and CDR2 from the germline V gene are SGDLS and YYNGEE. This CDR3 is built from 15 residues. CDR3 DNA sequence: TGTGCCAGCAGCGTAGAGACAGGGTTTAGTGCTGAAGCTTTCTTT. Residues: CASSVETGFSAEAFF. The full variable domain, rest sourced from reference TRBV9 and TRBJ1-1, is DSGVTQTPKHLITATGQRVTLRCSPRSGDLSVYWYQQSLDQGLQFLIQYYNGEERAKGNILERFSAQQFPDLHSELNLSSLELGDSALYFCASSVETGFSAEAFFGQGTRLTVV.

This chain links TRBV7-9 with TRBJ2-2; D ambiguous. CDR3 length equals 12 residues. Germline lookup yields CDR1 SEHNR and CDR2 FQNEAQ (reference sequence). Trimming cost V 5 bases and J 6 bases, with 7 bases left between them. The CDR3 loop is CASSREAGELFF. As DNA, the CDR3 is TGTGCCAGCAGCCGAGAGGCCGGGGAGCTGTTTTTT.

The V and J genes are TRBV11-3 and TRBJ2-6; D may be TRBD1 (5 bases). Trimming stripped 5 bases from V and 3 bases from J, with 8 bases between. This CDR3 region has 14 residues. Germline V lookup: CDR1 SGHNT, CDR2 YENEEA. As DNA, the CDR3 is TGTGCCAGCAGCGGCAGGGATGGGGCCAACGTCCTGACTTTC. Translating it yields CASSGRDGANVLTF. Variable domain in full (rest from reference TRBV11-3 and TRBJ2-6): EAGVVQSPRYKIIEKKQPVAFWCNPISGHNTLYWYLQNLGQGPELLIRYENEEAVDDSQLPKDRFSAERLKGVDSTLKIQPAELGDSAVYLCASSGRDGANVLTFGAGSRLTVL.

CDR3 region: CATSDSPDRASRNEQFF. As DNA, the CDR3 is TGTGCCACCAGTGATTCCCCGGACAGGGCGTCACGGAATGAGCAGTTCTTC. The gene calls are TRBV24-1 and TRBJ2-1, with 8 bases aligning to TRBD1. V shed 2 bases, J shed 7 bases, and the junction held 12 bases outside the gene matches. Germline assignment: CDR1 KGHDR and CDR2 SFDVKD. CDR3 size: 17 residues.

The rearrangement joins TRBV19 to TRBJ1-1, with a possible D match to TRBD1 (6 bases). V was cut by 5 bases and J by 3 bases, with 10 bases left in between. The V gene's germline CDR1 is LNHDA and CDR2 SQIVND (reference sequence). The CDR3 sequence is 13 residues long. As DNA, the CDR3 is TGTGCCAGTAGTCCCAGGGGAGACACTGAAGCTTTCTTT. It specifies CASSPRGDTEAFF. Based on the CDR3 plus reference TRBV19 and TRBJ1-1, the full variable domain is DGGITQSPKYLFRKEGQNVTLSCEQNLNHDAMYWYRQDPGQGLRLIYYSQIVNDFQKGDIAEGYSVSREKKESFPLTVTSAQKNPTAFYLCASSPRGDTEAFFGQGTRLTVV.

In regard to this clone: This may arise from a read error, as a much more abundant clone is one base away. J is TRBJ1-2 and V is TRBV11-2; tentatively, D is TRBD1 (5 bases). Looked up from germline, CDR1 is SGHAT and CDR2 is FQNNGV. The CDR3 loop spans 12 amino acids. Trimming removed 2 bases at V and 5 bases at J, with 6 bases between. The CDR3 region is CASSLQGYGYTF. DNA for the CDR3: TGTGCCAGCAGCTTACAGGGTTATGGCTACACCTTC. Complete variable domain (other parts from reference TRBV11-2 and TRBJ1-2): EAGVAQSPRYKIIEKRQSVAFWCNPISGHATLYWYQQILGQGPKLLIQFQNNGVVDDSQLPKDRFSAERLKGVDSTLKIQPAKLEDSAVYLCASSLQGYGYTFGSGTRLTVV.

This chain joins TRBV7-6 and TRBJ1-6, with D possibly TRBD1 on 5 matching bases. Trimming took off 3 bases at V and 8 bases at J, with 14 bases between the two ends. The CDR3 runs 15 residues. The germline V gene encodes CDR1 SGHVS and CDR2 FNYEAQ. The CDR3 nucleotides are TGTGCCAGCAGCTTTGGGGCTAGGGGTGATTCACCCCTCCACTTT. Its protein is CASSFGARGDSPLHF.

The chain uses TRBV7-2 and TRBJ2-2; 12 positions agree with TRBD2. Germline trimming cut 6 bases from V and 4 bases from J; bases unmatched to any gene: 3. This CDR3 region has 15 residues. Germline CDR1 reads SGHTA; CDR2 reads FQGNSA. CDR3 sequence: CASSWTSGATGELFF. The CDR3, as DNA: TGTGCCAGCAGTTGGACTAGCGGGGCCACCGGGGAGCTGTTTTTT.

The rearrangement links TRBV6-5 to TRBJ1-6, with D unresolved. The V end lost 3 bases, the J end lost 3 bases, and 12 bases lay between the germline ends. Germline loops: CDR1 MNHEY, CDR2 SVGAGI. CDR3 length equals 16 residues. As DNA, the CDR3 is TGTGCCAGCAGTTATGAGCCGGGTTTCTATAATTCACCCCTCCACTTT. Translation gives CASSYEPGFYNSPLHF.

This rearrangement joins TRBV7-9 to TRBJ1-2; D is perhaps TRBD1 (6 bases). Germline CDR1 reads SEHNR; CDR2 reads FQNEAQ (reference sequence). V was shortened by 5 bases and J by 2 bases, with 12 bases between the two germline ends. The CDR3 is 14 residues long. CDR3 in amino acids: CASSKGQNNYGYTF. CDR3 bases: TGTGCCAGCAGCAAGGGACAAAACAACTATGGCTACACCTTC.

V gene TRBV19 combines with J gene TRBJ1-2; perhaps TRBD1 as D (6 bases). The CDR3 runs to 15 residues. V was shortened by 3 bases and J by 0 bases, with 11 bases between the two germline ends. The V gene's germline CDR1 is LNHDA and CDR2 SQIVND (reference sequence). The CDR3 DNA sequence: TGTGCCAGTAGTATTAAACAGGGACCTAACTATGGCTACACCTTC. It yields the protein CASSIKQGPNYGYTF.

The chain has TRBV6-6 and TRBJ1-2; 8 bases map to TRBD1. This CDR3 spans 14 amino acids. Germline V CDR1 and CDR2: MNHNY, SVGAGI (reference sequence). Trimming removed 4 bases from V and 7 bases from J; junction bases left unmatched: 8. The CDR3 bases are TGTGCCAGCAGTTCCAATGGACAGGGAAGTGGCTACACCTTC. Translated: CASSSNGQGSGYTF.

The V call is TRBV6-5, the J call TRBJ1-1; D uncertain. Trimming took off 2 bases at V and 1 base at J, with 11 bases between the two ends. This CDR3 contains 15 residues. The germline CDR1 and CDR2 sequences are MNHEY and SVGAGI. CDR3 in amino acids: CASSYGVRGNTEAFF. CDR3 bases: TGTGCCAGCAGTTACGGTGTTCGGGGGAACACTGAAGCTTTCTTT.

V gene TRBV2 combines with J gene TRBJ1-1, with D unresolved. Germline CDR1 SNHLY, CDR2 FYNNEI. The CDR3 runs 13 residues. V lost 6 bases and J lost 1, with 9 bases in between. CDR3 sequence: CASSLTRNTEAFF. CDR3 sequence (DNA): TGTGCCAGCAGCTTGACACGGAACACTGAAGCTTTCTTT. Based on the CDR3 plus reference TRBV2 and TRBJ1-1, the full variable domain is EPEVTQTPSHQVTQMGQEVILRCVPISNHLYFYWYRQILGQKVEFLVSFYNNEISEKSEIFDDQFSVERPDGSNFTLKIRSTKLEDSAMYFCASSLTRNTEAFFGQGTRLTVV.

The chain combines TRBV5-1 with TRBJ2-2, with D possibly being TRBD2 (5 bases). Germline V gene sequence: CDR1 SGHRS, CDR2 YFSETQ. Trimming removed 0 bases at V and 2 bases at J, with 8 bases between. The CDR3 is 15 residues long. The CDR3 region is CASSLVGLNTGELFF. For the CDR3, the DNA is TGCGCCAGCAGCTTGGTTGGACTTAACACCGGGGAGCTGTTTTTT.

The genes are TRBV5-1 and TRBJ2-3; perhaps TRBD2 as D (6 bases). This CDR3 is 17 amino acids long. Trimming shortened V by 3 bases and J by 2 bases, and 19 bases separated the two germline ends. In germline, CDR1 is SGHRS, CDR2 YFSETQ. The CDR3 DNA is TGCGCCAGCAGCTCCCAACGCGGGGCCCTCAACACAGATACGCAGTATTTT. It specifies CASSSQRGALNTDTQYF.

This chain joins TRBV19 and TRBJ1-5; 8 bases line up with TRBD1. The germline gives CDR1 LNHDA, CDR2 SQIVND (reference sequence). This CDR3 has 15 residues. J lost 4 bases, V lost 7 bases, and 9 bases had no gene match. The CDR3 sequence is CASNDGQGPNQPQHF. The CDR3 region has the DNA TGTGCCAGTAATGATGGACAGGGCCCGAATCAGCCCCAGCATTTT.

The chain has TRBV11-2 and TRBJ2-1; 9 bases match TRBD1. The length of the CDR3 is 14 residues. Trimming at V came to 3 bases and at J to 9 bases, leaving 6 bases not matched to a gene. Germline V CDR1 and CDR2: SGHAT, FQNNGV. The CDR3, as DNA: TGTGCCAGCAGCTTGGACAGGGGCTTTGGTGAGCAGTTCTTC. Amino acids: CASSLDRGFGEQFF.

The chain couples TRBV4-1 to TRBJ2-5; 9 bases map to TRBD1. Germline V CDR1 and CDR2: MGHRA, YSYEKL. The V gene end was trimmed by 2 bases and the J gene end by 3 bases; junction bases not matched to a gene: 7. There are 16 residues in the CDR3. In DNA form, the CDR3 reads TGCGCCAGCAGCCAAAACACAGGGGGCTGGGAAGAGACCCAGTACTTC. This codes for CASSQNTGGWEETQYF.

This chain links TRBV11-2 with TRBJ2-2; 8 nucleotides line up with TRBD1. The V and J ends lost 6 bases and 3 bases, in that order; junction bases with no gene match: 3. The germline CDR1 and CDR2 sequences are SGHAT and FQNNGV. This CDR3 is built from 14 residues. The CDR3 loop reads CASSRTGYTGELFF. CDR3 DNA sequence: TGTGCCAGCAGTAGGACAGGGTACACCGGGGAGCTGTTTTTT.

The chain uses TRBV5-1 and TRBJ1-1; 11 bases match TRBD1. The CDR3 length is 16 residues. The V gene end was trimmed by 4 bases and the J gene end by 1 base; junction bases not matched to a gene: 6. Germline CDR1 and CDR2: SGHRS and YFSETQ. Here the CDR3 reads CASSRHGQGANTEAFF. DNA of the CDR3: TGCGCCAGCAGCCGACACGGACAGGGGGCGAACACTGAAGCTTTCTTT.

The gene calls are TRBV3-1 (or the pseudogene TRBV3-2) and TRBJ1-1; the D gene is possibly TRBD1 (6 bases). Trimming removed 4 bases from V and 3 bases from J, with 12 bases in between. The germline CDR1 and CDR2 sequences are LGHDT and YNNKEL (reference sequence). CDR3 length: 14 residues. CDR3 amino acids: CASSPGQSYTEAFF. The CDR3 DNA reads TGTGCCAGCAGCCCCGGACAGTCGTACACTGAAGCTTTCTTT.

As for this clone: Different DNA sequences within this sample yield the same CDR3. The chain employs TRBV9 and TRBJ1-6; D is unresolved. CDR1 SGDLS and CDR2 YYNGEE come from the germline V gene. The CDR3 spans 16 residues. Trimming stripped 1 base from V and 0 bases from J, with 8 bases between. DNA of the CDR3: TGTGCCAGCAGCGTAAGAGGGAGCTCCTATAATTCACCCCTCCACTTT. Its translation: CASSVRGSSYNSPLHF.

This chain uses TRBV6-5 with TRBJ1-2; D remains unclear. The V gene lost 2 bases and the J gene lost 10 bases, with 14 bases spanning the gap. CDR3 length equals 13 residues. Germline V gives CDR1 MNHEY, CDR2 SVGAGI. CDR3 sequence (DNA): TGTGCCAGCAGTTACGTGGCGGGATTTGTCTACACCTTC. This sequence encodes CASSYVAGFVYTF.

This rearrangement joins TRBV5-1 to TRBJ1-5; tentatively, D is TRBD1 (5 bases). Looked up from germline, CDR1 is SGHRS and CDR2 is YFSETQ. The ends were cut back, 0 bases at V and 7 bases at J, with 8 bases in the middle. This CDR3 has 13 residues. Written as DNA, the CDR3 is TGCGCCAGCAGCTTGGACGGGGGGCAGCCCCAGCATTTT. Its protein is CASSLDGGQPQHF.

The V call is TRBV6-6, the J call TRBJ1-1, with 11 bases identical to TRBD1. The CDR3 has 14 residues. Germline V gene sequence: CDR1 MNHNY, CDR2 SVGAGI (reference sequence). J lost 2 bases, V lost 8 bases, and 4 bases had no gene match. The CDR3 spells CASGDRGGNTEAFF. CDR3 bases: TGTGCCAGCGGGGACAGGGGGGGAAACACTGAAGCTTTCTTT.